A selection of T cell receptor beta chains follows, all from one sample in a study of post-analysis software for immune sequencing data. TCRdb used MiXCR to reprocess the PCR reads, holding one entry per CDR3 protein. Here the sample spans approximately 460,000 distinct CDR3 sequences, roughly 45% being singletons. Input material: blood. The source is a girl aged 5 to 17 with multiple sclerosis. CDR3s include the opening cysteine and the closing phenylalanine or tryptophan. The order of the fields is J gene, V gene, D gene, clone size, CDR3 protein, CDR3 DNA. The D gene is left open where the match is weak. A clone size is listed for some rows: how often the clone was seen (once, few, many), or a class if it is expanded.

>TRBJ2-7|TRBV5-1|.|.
CASSLIRLDDPTYEQYF
TGCGCCAGCAGCTTGATACGGCTAGACGATCCAACCTACGAGCAGTACTTC
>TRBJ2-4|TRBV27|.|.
CASSLSPGPPREQYF
TGTGCCAGCAGTCTGAGCCCGGGACCGCCAAGGGAGCAGTACTTC
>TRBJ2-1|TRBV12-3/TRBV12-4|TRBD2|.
CASSPERGDNEQFF
TGTGCCAGCAGCCCAGAGCGGGGTGACAATGAGCAGTTCTTC
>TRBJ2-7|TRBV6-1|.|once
CASSEFAYSYEQYF
TGTGCCAGCAGTGAGTTTGCTTACTCCTACGAGCAGTACTTC
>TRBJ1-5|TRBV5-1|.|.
CASSPDRPNQPQHF
TGCGCCAGCAGCCCCGACAGGCCTAATCAGCCCCAGCATTTT
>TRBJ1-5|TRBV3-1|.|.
CASSLGPRGYQPQHF
TGTGCCAGCAGTCTCGGACCCCGAGGATATCAGCCCCAGCATTTT
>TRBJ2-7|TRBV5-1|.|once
CASSFGGDRRQYF
TGCGCCAGCAGCTTCGGGGGGGACAGGCGTCAGTACTTC
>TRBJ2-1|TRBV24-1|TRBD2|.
CATSSSGPYNEQFF
TGTGCCACCAGTTCTAGCGGACCCTACAATGAGCAGTTCTTC
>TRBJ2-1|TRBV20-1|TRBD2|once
CSARSGTSGGPGEQFF
TGCAGTGCTAGATCCGGGACTAGCGGGGGGCCGGGTGAGCAGTTCTTC
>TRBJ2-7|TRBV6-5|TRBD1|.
CASSYSNPRDSSGEQYF
TGTGCCAGCAGTTACTCGAATCCCCGGGACAGCAGTGGAGAGCAGTACTTC
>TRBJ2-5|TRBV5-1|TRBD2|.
CASSLGASGSVETQYF
TGCGCCAGCAGCTTGGGAGCTAGCGGGAGCGTAGAGACCCAGTACTTC
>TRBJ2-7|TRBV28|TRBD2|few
CASSPSSGRAEQYF
TGTGCCAGCAGTCCATCTAGCGGGAGAGCCGAGCAGTACTTC
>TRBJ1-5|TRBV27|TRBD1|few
CASSSGDRVLSNQPQHF
TGTGCCAGCAGTTCAGGAGACAGGGTTTTAAGCAATCAGCCCCAGCATTTT
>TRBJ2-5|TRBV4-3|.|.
CASSHVDREGETQYF
TGCGCCAGCAGCCATGTCGACAGGGAGGGGGAGACCCAGTACTTC
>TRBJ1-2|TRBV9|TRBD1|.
CASSEGQGTNSGYTF
TGTGCCAGCAGCGAAGGACAGGGGACTAACTCTGGCTACACCTTC
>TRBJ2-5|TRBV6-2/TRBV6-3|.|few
CASSPSLVLTLGTQYF
TGTGCCAGCAGTCCGAGCCTTGTCTTAACCCTTGGGACCCAGTACTTC
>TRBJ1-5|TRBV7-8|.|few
CASSLMSGILDYSNQPQHF
TGTGCCAGCAGTCTAATGTCCGGGATTCTGGATTATAGCAATCAGCCCCAGCATTTT
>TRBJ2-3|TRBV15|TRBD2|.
CATSRDRTSGRDTQYF
TGTGCCACCAGCAGAGATAGGACTAGCGGGAGAGATACGCAGTATTTT
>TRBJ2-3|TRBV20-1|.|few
CSASGPLWRTDTQYF
TGCAGTGCTAGCGGACCATTGTGGCGCACAGATACGCAGTATTTT
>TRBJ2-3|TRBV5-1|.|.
CASSESRISTDTQYF
TGCGCCAGCAGCGAATCTAGGATAAGCACAGATACGCAGTATTTT
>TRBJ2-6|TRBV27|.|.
CVSPFNSGANVLTF
TGTGTCAGTCCCTTTAACTCTGGGGCCAACGTCCTGACTTTC
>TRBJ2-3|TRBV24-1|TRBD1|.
CATSRTGTATDTQYF
TGTGCCACCAGTAGAACCGGGACAGCCACAGATACGCAGTATTTT
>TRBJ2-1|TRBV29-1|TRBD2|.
CSVEDQTSVGYNEQFF
TGCAGCGTTGAAGATCAGACTAGCGTCGGCTACAATGAGCAGTTCTTC
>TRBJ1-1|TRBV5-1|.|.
CASSLGGKDTEAFF
TGCGCCAGCAGCTTGGGGGGGAAGGACACTGAAGCTTTCTTT
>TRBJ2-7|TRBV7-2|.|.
CASSLLDTYEQYF
TGTGCCAGCAGCTTATTAGATACCTACGAGCAGTACTTC
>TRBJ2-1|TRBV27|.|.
CASSASGGEPYNEQFF
TGTGCCAGCAGTGCCTCGGGCGGGGAGCCTTACAATGAGCAGTTCTTC
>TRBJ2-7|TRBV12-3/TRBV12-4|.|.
CASSRRTDGSYEQYF
TGTGCCAGCAGTAGGAGGACAGACGGCTCCTACGAGCAGTACTTC
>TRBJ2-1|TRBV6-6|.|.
CASSYYEEQFF
TGTGCCAGCAGTTACTACGAGGAGCAGTTCTTC
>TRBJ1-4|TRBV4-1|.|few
CASSQVTATNEKLFF
TGCGCCAGCAGCCAAGTAACAGCAACTAATGAAAAACTGTTTTTT
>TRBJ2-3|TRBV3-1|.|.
CASSQDGLGKGPYTDTQYF
TGTGCCAGCAGCCAAGATGGCCTCGGTAAAGGTCCCTACACAGATACGCAGTATTTT
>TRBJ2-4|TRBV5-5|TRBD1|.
CASSFRQGSWNIQYF
TGTGCCAGCAGCTTTAGACAGGGTTCATGGAACATTCAGTACTTC
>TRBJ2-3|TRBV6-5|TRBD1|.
CASSYSGTGWDTQYF
TGTGCCAGCAGTTACTCCGGGACAGGGTGGGATACGCAGTATTTT
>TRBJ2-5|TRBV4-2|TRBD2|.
CASSQREGWGERETQYF
TGTGCCAGCAGCCAAAGGGAGGGTTGGGGAGAGAGAGAGACCCAGTACTTC
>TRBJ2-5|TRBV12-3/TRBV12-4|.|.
CASSRGRDNLETQYF
TGTGCCAGCAGTCGAGGCCGGGACAATTTAGAGACCCAGTACTTC
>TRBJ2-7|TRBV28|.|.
CASLPGDKTYEQYF
TGTGCCAGCCTCCCGGGGGACAAAACCTACGAGCAGTACTTC
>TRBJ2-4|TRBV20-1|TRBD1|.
CSARSLGQGGKNIQYF
TGCAGTGCTAGATCCCTGGGACAGGGGGGCAAAAACATTCAGTACTTC
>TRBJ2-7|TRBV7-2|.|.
CASSLQRTYEQYF
TGTGCCAGCAGCTTACAGCGAACCTACGAGCAGTACTTC
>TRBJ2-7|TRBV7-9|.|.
CASSAGTPAYEQYF
TGTGCCAGCAGCGCCGGGACTCCGGCCTACGAGCAGTACTTC
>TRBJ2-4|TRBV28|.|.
CASRWAGENIQYF
TGTGCCAGCAGGTGGGCAGGGGAAAACATTCAGTACTTC
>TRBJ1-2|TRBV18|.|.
CASSPLAVSEAYGYTF
TGTGCCAGCTCACCACTGGCAGTATCCGAGGCCTATGGCTACACCTTC
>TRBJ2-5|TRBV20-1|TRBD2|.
CSARGRASVGGQYF
TGCAGTGCACGAGGGAGGGCCTCTGTCGGGGGGCAGTACTTC
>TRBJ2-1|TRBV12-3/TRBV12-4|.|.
CASHIGGYNEQFF
TGTGCCAGCCATATAGGGGGCTACAATGAGCAGTTCTTC
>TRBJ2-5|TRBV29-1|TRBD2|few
CSLLAGGAEGPQYF
TGCAGCTTACTAGCGGGAGGGGCGGAGGGACCCCAGTACTTC
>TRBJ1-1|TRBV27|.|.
CASSLSRGRNTEAFF
TGTGCCAGCAGTTTATCTCGGGGGCGAAACACTGAAGCTTTCTTT
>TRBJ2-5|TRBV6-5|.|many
CASSYGQRETQYF
TGTGCCAGCAGTTACGGCCAGAGAGAGACCCAGTACTTC
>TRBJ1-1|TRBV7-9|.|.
CASSPYFDTEAFF
TGTGCCAGCAGCCCTTATTTTGACACTGAAGCTTTCTTT
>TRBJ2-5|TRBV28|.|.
CASSSGAGRTIQETQYF
TGTGCCAGCAGTTCGGGAGCTGGACGTACGATCCAAGAGACCCAGTACTTC
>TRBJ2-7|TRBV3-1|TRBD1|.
CASTGQAHSYEQYF
TGTGCCAGCACGGGACAGGCCCATTCCTACGAGCAGTACTTC
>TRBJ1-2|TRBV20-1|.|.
CSAIGSQGGYTF
TGCAGTGCTATCGGGTCCCAGGGGGGCTACACCTTC
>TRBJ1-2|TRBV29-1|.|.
CSVGKGTPNYGYTF
TGCAGCGTTGGTAAGGGCACTCCTAACTATGGCTACACCTTC
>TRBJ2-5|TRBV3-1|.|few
CASSQGQETQYF
TGTGCCAGCAGCCAAGGTCAAGAGACCCAGTACTTC
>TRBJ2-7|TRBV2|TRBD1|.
CASSIPGQGSSYEQYF
TGTGCCAGCAGTATTCCGGGACAGGGAAGCTCCTACGAGCAGTACTTC